This TCR beta chain was observed in a study of blood T cells in healthy people across ages. The V segment lost 0 bases and the J segment 11 bases; nucleotides outside the gene matches: 14. In germline, CDR1 is LGHNA, CDR2 YSLEER. This CDR3 has 17 residues. General study findings and limits: Age brought a roughly linear fall in TCR beta diversity measured per million T cells.

For the second PCR, which ran for about 7 to 11 cycles, a sample-barcoded 5' primer and a J-beta primer mix were used. TCRdb reprocessed the 5' RACE reads via MiXCR and lists one record per CDR3 protein. The sample lists almost 550,000 distinct CDR3 sequences, approximately 25% seen once, with around 10% in the top ten. The table lists this clonotype with a few counts. The target antigen is unknown. Investigators took about 9.2 milliliters of peripheral blood from every donor. The data also belong to a second study, concerning T cells of mothers and their children. That source adds: Thymic selection molds TCR recombination products alike in related and unrelated pairs.

The V gene is TRBV4-3, the J gene TRBJ2-5, with 11 nucleotides matching TRBD2. The TCR comes from a boy between 5 and 17 years old in good health. Material: blood. The DNA of the CDR3 is TGCGCCAGCAGCCAAGAAGAAAGACTAGCGGGGCCCCCCCCTCAGTACTTC. Residues: CASSQEERLAGPPPQYF.